These 20 T cell receptor beta chains originate from one sample sequenced in a study of T cell responses to AZD1222 COVID-19 vaccine. Some clones are missing from TCRdb's copy, which holds only in-frame ones; the method was immunoSEQ multiplex PCR. The sample shows more than 80,000 clones, around 89% of them seen only once. Specimen: peripheral blood, collected 28 days after the second AZD1222 dose. The receptors shown here come from an adult who received the AZD1222 COVID-19 vaccine.

The gene calls are TRBV30 and TRBJ2-3, with D perhaps matching TRBD2 (6 bases). Trimming left V 5 bases short and J 1 base short, with 16 bases between. Germline assignment: CDR1 GTSNPN and CDR2 SVGIG (reference sequence). The CDR3 sequence is 15 residues long. The CDR3 sequence is CAWGPGEPGTDTQYF. In DNA, the CDR3 is TGTGCCTGGGGGCCGGGGGAACCTGGCACAGATACGCAGTATTTT.

V is TRBV5-6 and J is TRBJ1-3; D gene unclear. Germline CDR1 and CDR2: SGHDT and YYEEEE. The V end lost 1 base, the J end lost 6 bases, and 14 bases lay between the germline ends. This CDR3 is 15 amino acids long. For the CDR3, the DNA is TGTGCCAGCAGCTTGTGGGGTGCCGATGAAAACACCATATATTTT. Its translation is CASSLWGADENTIYF.

V and J are TRBV19 and TRBJ1-1; D might be TRBD1 (6 bases). This CDR3 is built from 13 residues. Germline assignment: CDR1 LNHDA and CDR2 SQIVND (reference sequence). Trimming removed 3 bases at V and 6 bases at J, with 11 bases between. The CDR3 protein is CASSIFQGSEAFF. The CDR3, as DNA: TGTGCCAGTAGTATCTTTCAGGGGTCTGAAGCTTTCTTT.

This chain joins TRBV11-2 and TRBJ2-7; 9 bases are shared with TRBD1. CDR1 is SGHAT, CDR2 FQNNGV, per germline. The ends lost 5 bases at V and 0 bases at J; junction bases unmatched: 5. The CDR3 has 15 amino acids. The CDR3 nucleotides are TGTGCCAGCAGCATGACAGGGGGGATCTCCTACGAGCAGTACTTC. It specifies CASSMTGGISYEQYF.

This sequence joins TRBV4-1 and TRBJ1-6; D call uncertain. The CDR3 length is 13 residues. Trimming shortened V by 0 bases and J by 8 bases, and 5 bases separated the two germline ends. Germline values: CDR1 MGHRA, CDR2 YSYEKL. DNA for the CDR3: TGCGCCAGCAGCCAAGAGGAGGATTCACCCCTCCACTTT. It yields the protein CASSQEEDSPLHF.

This clone was detected only once. V and J are TRBV15 and TRBJ1-6; D is uncertain. Trimming left V 0 bases short and J 10 bases short, with 13 bases between. Per germline, CDR1 LNHNV and CDR2 YYDKDF (reference sequence). The CDR3 has 15 amino acids. CDR3 sequence reads: CATSREGRGKSPLHF. The DNA of the CDR3 is TGTGCCACCAGCAGAGAGGGGAGAGGGAAATCACCCCTCCACTTT. Full variable domain (outside the CDR3, taken from reference TRBV15 and TRBJ1-6): DAMVIQNPRYQVTQFGKPVTLSCSQTLNHNVMYWYQQKSSQAPKLLFHYYDKDFNNEADTPDNFQSRRPNTSFCFLDIRSPGLGDTAMYLCATSREGRGKSPLHFGNGTRLTVT.

V gene TRBV7-8 combines with J gene TRBJ2-7, with no clear D. The V gene lost 1 base and the J gene lost 1 base, with 5 bases spanning the gap. The CDR3 is 13 amino acids. CDR1 and CDR2 (germline): SGHVS, FQNEAQ. The CDR3 loop is CASSLVASYEQYF. As DNA, the CDR3 is TGTGCCAGCAGCTTAGTCGCGTCCTACGAGCAGTACTTC.

V is TRBV5-1 and J is TRBJ2-1; D remains ambiguous. CDR1 is SGHRS, CDR2 YFSETQ, per germline. The V gene lost 7 bases and the J gene lost 0 bases, with 14 bases spanning the gap. There are 15 residues in the CDR3. CDR3 protein: CASSVGLSSYNEQFF. DNA of the CDR3: TGCGCCAGCTCTGTGGGGTTAAGCTCCTACAATGAGCAGTTCTTC.

The gene calls are TRBV19 and TRBJ2-1; 10 bases line up with TRBD2. From germline, CDR1 is LNHDA and CDR2 SQIVND (reference sequence). This CDR3 is 16 amino acids long. Losses at the gene ends were 1 base for V and 4 bases for J; bases not matched to a gene: 4. The CDR3 reads CASSIGTSGLYNEQFF. The CDR3 DNA follows: TGTGCCAGTAGTATAGGGACTAGCGGACTTTACAATGAGCAGTTCTTC.

The V call is TRBV27, the J call TRBJ1-1, with TRBD1 as a possible D gene (5 bases). Germline loops: CDR1 MNHEY, CDR2 SMNVEV (reference sequence). The CDR3 loop spans 16 amino acids. V was pared by 3 bases and J by 4 bases, with 18 bases between. Here the CDR3 DNA reads TGTGCCAGCAGTTTTCAACTCGGGGGGTTGAGCACTGAAGCTTTCTTT. This encodes CASSFQLGGLSTEAFF.

J is TRBJ2-2 and V is TRBV19; possibly TRBD1 or TRBD2 for D (7 bases each). V gave up 10 bases and J gave up 0 bases, with 15 bases separating them. This CDR3 has 15 residues. From germline, CDR1 is LNHDA and CDR2 SQIVND (reference sequence). The CDR3 loop is CATKRGQTNTGELFF. For the CDR3, the DNA is TGTGCCACCAAGCGGGGACAGACGAACACCGGGGAGCTGTTTTTT.

The rearrangement links TRBV9 to TRBJ1-4, with D possibly matching TRBD1 (5 bases). Germline lookup yields CDR1 SGDLS and CDR2 YYNGEE. The CDR3 totals 15 residues. V gave up 4 bases and J gave up 4 bases, with 14 bases separating them. This CDR3 reads CASSTRGTVNEKLFF. The CDR3 nucleotides are TGTGCCAGCAGCACTCGCGGGACGGTTAATGAAAAACTGTTTTTT.

The chain carries TRBV6-6 and TRBJ1-1; perhaps TRBD1 as D (6 bases). V lost 6 bases to trimming and J lost 1 base, with 15 bases between them. The germline gives CDR1 MNHNY, CDR2 SVGAGI (reference sequence). This CDR3 region has 15 residues. CDR3 nucleotides: TGTGCCAGCAGGCACATGGGACATACGAACACTGAAGCTTTCTTT. Encoded protein: CASRHMGHTNTEAFF.

This chain joins TRBV5-1 and TRBJ2-4; the D call may be TRBD1 or TRBD2 (7 bases each). The CDR3 is 13 residues long. Per germline, CDR1 SGHRS and CDR2 YFSETQ. With 4 bases removed from V and 8 bases from J, the gap between germline ends came to 13 bases. The CDR3, as DNA: TGCGCCAGCAGCCCCCAGGGGGGGGACATTCAGTACTTC. Its translation is CASSPQGGDIQYF. The complete variable domain, with remaining parts taken from reference TRBV5-1 and TRBJ2-4, reads KAGVTQTPRYLIKTRGQQVTLSCSPISGHRSVSWYQQTPGQGLQFLFEYFSETQRNKGNFPGRFSGRQFSNSRSEMNVSTLELGDSALYLCASSPQGGDIQYFGAGTRLSVL.

The V call is TRBV2, the J call TRBJ2-1, with 12 bases identical to TRBD2. The CDR3 totals 18 residues. The germline CDR1 and CDR2 sequences are SNHLY and FYNNEI. V was pared by 4 bases and J by 5 bases, with 12 bases of the junction left unmatched. The CDR3 loop reads CASSGSRLAGDNHNEQFF. In nucleotides, the CDR3 is TGTGCCAGCAGTGGGTCAAGACTAGCGGGGGACAACCACAATGAGCAGTTCTTC. Drawing the rest from reference TRBV2 and TRBJ2-1, the complete variable domain is EPEVTQTPSHQVTQMGQEVILRCVPISNHLYFYWYRQILGQKVEFLVSFYNNEISEKSEIFDDQFSVERPDGSNFTLKIRSTKLEDSAMYFCASSGSRLAGDNHNEQFFGPGTRLTVL.

The genes are TRBV19 and TRBJ2-1, with D tentatively TRBD1 or TRBD2 (5 bases each). Germline V lookup: CDR1 LNHDA, CDR2 SQIVND (reference sequence). Trimming left V 6 bases short and J 6 bases short, with 21 bases between. The CDR3 has 16 residues. The CDR3 nucleotides are TGTGCCAGTAGGCGAAGAGAGTCCCCTGGGGGCAATGAGCAGTTCTTC. Translation: CASRRRESPGGNEQFF.

The chain couples TRBV5-4 to TRBJ1-3; no definite D call. Germline lookup yields CDR1 SGHNT and CDR2 YYREEE (reference sequence). There are 15 residues in the CDR3. V was cut by 0 bases and J by 0 bases, with 7 bases left in between. The CDR3 here is CASSLDASSGNTIYF. Here the CDR3 DNA reads TGTGCCAGCAGCTTGGACGCTAGCTCTGGAAACACCATATATTTT.

V gene TRBV7-2 combines with J gene TRBJ2-7; 8 bases fit TRBD2. CDR3 length: 14 amino acids. Germline loops: CDR1 SGHTA, CDR2 FQGNSA. V dropped 5 bases and J dropped 2; count of bases not matched to a gene: 5. CDR3 protein: CASSATSGPYEQYF. The CDR3 DNA is TGTGCCAGCAGCGCCACTAGCGGCCCCTACGAGCAGTACTTC.

The chain joins TRBV25-1 to TRBJ1-1; D may be TRBD1 (6 bases). The CDR3 has 15 amino acids. Germline values: CDR1 MGHDK, CDR2 SYGVNS. Trimming took off 3 bases at V and 3 bases at J, with 14 bases between the two ends. CDR3 in amino acids: CASSEIGNRDTEAFF. In DNA form, the CDR3 reads TGTGCCAGCAGTGAGATTGGGAACAGGGACACTGAAGCTTTCTTT. Filled out from reference TRBV25-1 and TRBJ1-1, the complete variable domain reads EADIYQTPRYLVIGTGKKITLECSQTMGHDKMYWYQQDPGMELHLIHYSYGVNSTEKGDLSSESTVSRIRTEHFPLTLESARPSHTSQYLCASSEIGNRDTEAFFGQGTRLTVV.

The rearrangement links TRBV2 to TRBJ1-3; D gene unclear. The V gene's germline CDR1 is SNHLY and CDR2 FYNNEI. CDR3 size: 14 residues. The ends were cut back, 6 bases at V and 2 bases at J, with 11 bases in the middle. CDR3 loop: CASSDHGAGNTIYF. Here the CDR3 DNA reads TGTGCCAGCAGCGACCATGGAGCTGGAAACACCATATATTTT.